Each of the 24 T cell receptor beta chains below was sequenced from the same sample in a study of blood T cell repertoires in COVID-19. The method was immunoSEQ multiplex PCR; TCRdb's version includes in-frame clones alone and lacks a portion of them. This sample has 250,000 or so clones, with 65% to 85% found just once. Sequencing was performed on PBMCs or T cells enriched from blood (not recorded which). The origin of the receptors is a man aged 50 to 59 who had recovered from COVID-19.

The chain combines TRBV9 with TRBJ1-1; TRBD1 is a possible D gene (6 bases). This CDR3 comprises 15 residues. Germline lookup yields CDR1 SGDLS and CDR2 YYNGEE. Trimming took 0 bases from V and 1 from J, leaving 10 bases between them. For the CDR3, the DNA is TGTGCCAGCAGCGTAGAGGTCAGGGGGAACACTGAAGCTTTCTTT. Translating it yields CASSVEVRGNTEAFF. Variable domain in full (rest from reference TRBV9 and TRBJ1-1): DSGVTQTPKHLITATGQRVTLRCSPRSGDLSVYWYQQSLDQGLQFLIQYYNGEERAKGNILERFSAQQFPDLHSELNLSSLELGDSALYFCASSVEVRGNTEAFFGQGTRLTVV.

The chain employs TRBV27 and TRBJ1-1, with D unresolved. The V gene lost 10 bases and the J gene lost 3 bases, with 18 bases spanning the gap. The CDR3 has 14 residues. Germline V gene lookup returns CDR1 MNHEY and CDR2 SMNVEV (reference sequence). In DNA, the CDR3 is TGTGCCACCTCCCGCCGGTTACGTGACACTGAAGCTTTCTTT. This codes for CATSRRLRDTEAFF.

This clone was seen just once. This chain links TRBV2 with TRBJ1-4; 8 bases agree with TRBD1. Germline V gives CDR1 SNHLY, CDR2 FYNNEI. The CDR3 is 14 residues long. V trimming: 6 bases; J trimming: 7 bases; junction bases outside the gene matches: 7. The CDR3 DNA follows: TGTGCCAGCAGAAGAACAGGGGGTGGTGAAAAACTGTTTTTT. It encodes CASRRTGGGEKLFF.

V usage is TRBV4-2 and J usage is TRBJ2-3; 10 nucleotides match TRBD2. The V gene's germline CDR1 is LGHNA and CDR2 YNFKEQ. The CDR3 is 16 amino acids. Unmatched junction bases numbered 2, after V lost 0 bases and J lost 2 bases. CDR3 in DNA: TGTGCCAGCAGCCAAGAGAGCGGGAGGGCCACAGATACGCAGTATTTT. Its protein product is CASSQESGRATDTQYF.

With regard to this clone: Other nucleotide sequences from this sample produce the same CDR3. This chain connects TRBV7-3 to TRBJ2-1, with a possible D match to TRBD2 (6 bases). Trimming stripped 3 bases from V and 3 bases from J, with 12 bases between. Germline CDR1 reads SGHTA; CDR2 reads FQGTGA. CDR3 size: 15 residues. The CDR3 DNA is TGTGCCAGCAGCTTCTCCAGGACTATCTACAATGAGCAGTTCTTC. It translates to CASSFSRTIYNEQFF.

V gene TRBV15 combines with J gene TRBJ1-2, with 7 nucleotides matching TRBD1. Trimming took 1 base from V and 4 from J; bases not matched to a gene: 15. CDR3 length: 18 residues. Germline loops: CDR1 LNHNV, CDR2 YYDKDF (reference sequence). CDR3 in amino acids: CATSRATGAQSVGYGYTF. The CDR3 region has the DNA TGTGCCACCAGCAGAGCAACAGGGGCCCAAAGCGTAGGCTATGGCTACACCTTC. Drawing the rest from reference TRBV15 and TRBJ1-2, the complete variable domain is DAMVIQNPRYQVTQFGKPVTLSCSQTLNHNVMYWYQQKSSQAPKLLFHYYDKDFNNEADTPDNFQSRRPNTSFCFLDIRSPGLGDTAMYLCATSRATGAQSVGYGYTFGSGTRLTVV.

J is TRBJ1-4 and V is TRBV12-5, with TRBD1 matching over 7 bases. There are 14 residues in the CDR3. CDR1 and CDR2 from the germline V gene are LGHNT and FRNRAP. With 6 bases clipped from V and 4 bases from J, the junction kept 5 bases outside the gene matches. In DNA, the CDR3 is TGTGCTAGTGGCCCCACAGGGGATAATGAAAAACTGTTTTTT. Protein: CASGPTGDNEKLFF. Full variable domain (remainder filled in from reference TRBV12-5 and TRBJ1-4): DARVTQTPRHKVTEMGQEVTMRCQPILGHNTVFWYRQTMMQGLELLAYFRNRAPLDDSGMPKDRFSAEMPDATLATLKIQPSEPRDSAVYFCASGPTGDNEKLFFGSGTQLSVL.

The chain employs TRBV2 and TRBJ1-6; D call uncertain. Per the germline V gene, CDR1 is SNHLY and CDR2 is FYNNEI. V was pared by 8 bases and J by 2 bases, with 13 bases between. This CDR3 region has 15 residues. The CDR3 DNA reads TGTGCCAGCGACCCAGCAGGAACCTATAATTCACCCCTCCACTTT. Amino acid sequence: CASDPAGTYNSPLHF.

This sequence joins TRBV19 and TRBJ1-1, with TRBD1 identical over 9 bases. Germline V gene data show CDR1 as LNHDA and CDR2 as SQIVND (reference sequence). The V and J ends lost 4 bases and 2 bases, in that order; junction bases with no gene match: 8. CDR3 length equals 16 residues. CDR3 protein: CASSTGTGWANTEAFF. The CDR3 bases are TGTGCCAGTAGTACCGGGACAGGGTGGGCCAACACTGAAGCTTTCTTT. The variable domain in full, with the rest retrieved from reference TRBV19 and TRBJ1-1, is DGGITQSPKYLFRKEGQNVTLSCEQNLNHDAMYWYRQDPGQGLRLIYYSQIVNDFQKGDIAEGYSVSREKKESFPLTVTSAQKNPTAFYLCASSTGTGWANTEAFFGQGTRLTVV.

This chain joins TRBV7-3 and TRBJ2-3, with a possible D match to TRBD2 (6 bases). This CDR3 has 19 residues. CDR1 SGHTA and CDR2 FQGTGA come from the germline V gene. V was clipped by 5 bases and J by 0 bases, with 24 bases between them. CDR3 protein: CASSMSVGLPSLSTDTQYF. DNA of the CDR3: TGTGCCAGCAGCATGTCTGTCGGACTACCGTCCCTTAGCACAGATACGCAGTATTTT.

The chain carries TRBV6-5 and TRBJ1-1; 7 nucleotides align to TRBD1. V gave up 6 bases and J gave up 3 bases; unmatched junction bases: 7. This CDR3 region has 14 residues. Germline CDR1 reads MNHEY; CDR2 reads SVGAGI. The chain's CDR3 is CASRREGADTEAFF. The CDR3 nucleotides read TGTGCCAGCAGGAGAGAGGGGGCCGACACTGAAGCTTTCTTT.

The chain has TRBV11-3 and TRBJ2-6; a possible D gene is TRBD2 (5 bases). Looked up from germline, CDR1 is SGHNT and CDR2 is YENEEA. The CDR3 contains 14 residues. Trimming stripped 8 bases from V and 0 bases from J, with 8 bases between. This CDR3 reads CASSRDSGANVLTF. CDR3 DNA sequence: TGTGCCAGCTCCCGGGACTCTGGGGCCAACGTCCTGACTTTC.

This chain connects TRBV5-6 to TRBJ1-5; tentative D call: TRBD1 (6 bases). CDR3 length: 14 residues. Germline loops: CDR1 SGHDT, CDR2 YYEEEE. Trimming cost V 4 bases and J 0 bases, with 8 bases left between them. The CDR3: CASSPRGSNQPQHF. The CDR3 nucleotides are TGTGCCAGCAGCCCCAGGGGTAGCAATCAGCCCCAGCATTTT.

The V call is TRBV5-1, the J call TRBJ1-2; D gene unclear. The CDR3 contains 16 residues. Germline values: CDR1 SGHRS, CDR2 YFSETQ. The V and J ends lost 2 bases and 0 bases respectively, with 14 bases between them. In DNA form, the CDR3 reads TGCGCCAGCAGCTTCGGGGAGGTTCTTGCTAACTATGGCTACACCTTC. Residues: CASSFGEVLANYGYTF.

This clone was found a few times. The J gene is TRBJ1-2, the V gene TRBV7-2, with 7 bases matching TRBD1. Germline V CDR1 and CDR2: SGHTA, FQGNSA. V was clipped by 2 bases and J by 3 bases; unmatched bases: 0. The length of the CDR3 is 13 residues. As DNA, the CDR3 is TGTGCCAGCAGCTTAACAGGGGACTATGGCTACACCTTC. Amino acid sequence: CASSLTGDYGYTF.

This clone has a single count. J is TRBJ2-7 and V is TRBV7-2; 10 bases align to TRBD1. The CDR3 has 14 amino acids. J was trimmed by 6 bases and V by 1 base; bases with no gene match: 3. Germline V CDR1 and CDR2: SGHTA, FQGNSA. The chain's CDR3 is CASSLGDRGIEQYF. The CDR3, as DNA: TGTGCCAGCAGCTTAGGGGACAGGGGTATCGAGCAGTACTTC.

This rearrangement joins TRBV28 to TRBJ1-2; TRBD1 matches 9 bases. The CDR3 covers 13 residues. CDR1 is MDHEN and CDR2 is SYDVKM in the germline V gene. Germline trimming cut 6 bases from V and 8 bases from J; bases unmatched to any gene: 7. CDR3 nucleotide sequence: TGTGCCAGCAGCCCGGGACAGGGCATGGGCTACACCTTC. Encoded protein: CASSPGQGMGYTF.

The chain uses TRBV10-1 and TRBJ2-5; 9 nucleotides line up with TRBD2. The junction had 7 bases not matched to a gene; V was cut back by 0 bases and J by 5 bases. Germline assignment: CDR1 WNHNN and CDR2 SYGVQD (reference sequence). This CDR3 is 16 amino acids long. CDR3 DNA sequence: TGCGCCAGCAGTGAGTCGGGGCGGGGGGGCGTCGAGACCCAGTACTTC. Translating it yields CASSESGRGGVETQYF.

The V call is TRBV7-9, the J call TRBJ1-1; unclear D gene. The germline CDR1 and CDR2 sequences are SEHNR and FQNEAQ (reference sequence). V shed 5 bases and J shed 3 bases, with 10 bases lying between them. This CDR3 contains 13 residues. The CDR3 region has the DNA TGTGCCAGCAGCCCCTATAGTTACACTGAAGCTTTCTTT. This codes for CASSPYSYTEAFF. Combining the CDR3 with reference TRBV7-9 and TRBJ1-1 gives the whole variable domain DTGVSQNPRHKITKRGQNVTFRCDPISEHNRLYWYRQTLGQGPEFLTYFQNEAQLEKSRLLSDRFSAERPKGSFSTLEIQRTEQGDSAMYLCASSPYSYTEAFFGQGTRLTVV.

The rearrangement uses TRBV7-8 and TRBJ2-4, with D tentatively TRBD2 (6 bases). CDR3 length: 17 residues. V lost 3 bases, J lost 0 bases, and 15 bases lay in between. CDR1 is SGHVS and CDR2 is FQNEAQ in the germline V gene. CDR3 sequence reads: CASSLGGSFLAKNIQYF. CDR3 DNA: TGTGCCAGCAGCTTGGGGGGTAGCTTCCTAGCCAAAAACATTCAGTACTTC. The variable domain in full, completed from reference TRBV7-8 and TRBJ2-4, reads GAGVSQSPRYKVAKRGQDVALRCDPISGHVSLFWYQQALGQGPEFLTYFQNEAQLDKSGLPSDRFFAERPEGSVSTLKIQRTQQEDSAVYLCASSLGGSFLAKNIQYFGAGTRLSVL.

The rearrangement joins TRBV6-2 or TRBV6-3 to TRBJ2-5, with TRBD2 matching over 9 bases. Germline trimming cut 2 bases from V and 1 base from J; bases unmatched to any gene: 5. Germline CDR1 reads MNHEY; CDR2 reads SVGEGT. This CDR3 comprises 16 residues. The CDR3: CASSYGGRAPQETQYF. The DNA of the CDR3 is TGTGCCAGCAGTTACGGCGGGAGGGCCCCCCAAGAGACCCAGTACTTC.

This clone was picked up a small number of times. The chain employs TRBV11-3 and TRBJ2-1; 7 bases align to TRBD1. The V and J ends lost 2 bases and 2 bases, in that order; junction bases with no gene match: 6. The CDR3 totals 16 residues. Germline CDR1 SGHNT, CDR2 YENEEA. Here the CDR3 reads CASSLQGESPYNEQFF. The CDR3 DNA is TGTGCCAGCAGCTTACAGGGGGAGAGCCCCTACAATGAGCAGTTCTTC.

The CDR3 DNA reads TGTGCCACCCCTAACCAGTACTTC. Translating gives CATPNQYF. This chain joins TRBV6-4 and TRBJ2-5, with D unclear. Germline CDR1 and CDR2: MRHNA and SNTAGT. CDR3 size: 8 residues. Trimming removed 10 bases at V and 10 bases at J, with 7 bases between.

This clone was picked up a small number of times. The chain couples TRBV28 to TRBJ1-3; 9 bases fit TRBD1. This CDR3 comprises 16 residues. Germline loops: CDR1 MDHEN, CDR2 SYDVKM. V lost 6 bases and J lost 0; bases outside the gene matches: 6. In DNA, the CDR3 is TGTGCCAGCAGCTGGGGACAGGGAAACTCTGGAAACACCATATATTTT. This gives the protein CASSWGQGNSGNTIYF.